The next 6 T cell receptor beta chains were all read from a single sample in a study of blood T cells in healthy people across ages. It was with a sample-barcoded 5' primer and a J-beta primer mix that a second PCR of about 6 to 12 cycles was run. In TCRdb, the 5' RACE reads were re-called with MiXCR into one record per CDR3 protein. The data show around 750,000 distinct CDR3 sequences, about 48% seen once. Sequencing was performed on blood. These receptor sequences come from an elderly man in good health.

The chain recombines TRBV20-1 with TRBJ2-3, with 9 bases identical to TRBD1. The CDR3 totals 13 residues. The junction had 2 bases not matched to a gene; V was cut back by 1 base and J by 6 bases. The germline gives CDR1 DFQATT, CDR2 SNEGSKA (reference sequence). CDR3 DNA sequence: TGCAGTGCTAGAGGACAGGGGGGCGATACGCAGTATTTT. Translated: CSARGQGGDTQYF.

The chain employs TRBV20-1 and TRBJ2-1, with D unclear. The DNA end is more similar to TRBJ2-7, so the J call may be wrong. The CDR3 is made up of 14 amino acids. Germline loops: CDR1 DFQATT, CDR2 SNEGSKA (reference sequence). CDR3: CSARRPDGVYEQYF. Written as DNA, the CDR3 is TGCAGTGCTAGGAGACCTGATGGGGTCTACGAGCAGTACTTC.

The chain carries TRBV7-9 and TRBJ2-1; D call uncertain. Trimming took 4 bases from V and 15 from J, leaving 10 bases between them. Germline CDR1 reads SEHNR; CDR2 reads FQNEAQ (reference sequence). The CDR3 totals 10 residues. Here the CDR3 reads CASSSSLMFF. CDR3 DNA: TGTGCCAGCAGCTCGTCACTTATGTTCTTC.

The chain joins TRBV5-1 to TRBJ2-7; TRBD2 is a possible D gene (6 bases). The ends were cut back, 6 bases at V and 0 bases at J, with 13 bases in the middle. The CDR3 is 14 amino acids. The V gene's germline CDR1 is SGHRS and CDR2 YFSETQ. The chain's CDR3 is CASKRTTNSYEQYF. The DNA for the CDR3 is TGCGCCAGCAAAAGGACTACTAACTCCTACGAGCAGTACTTC.

The gene calls are TRBV5-1 and TRBJ2-1; TRBD2 is a possible D gene (6 bases). CDR1 SGHRS and CDR2 YFSETQ come from the germline V gene. V was trimmed by 2 bases and J by 0 bases, leaving 12 bases between them. This CDR3 contains 16 residues. CDR3 nucleotides: TGCGCCAGCAGCTTACTAGCAAGGGCCTCCTACAATGAGCAGTTCTTC. Its translation is CASSLLARASYNEQFF. The variable domain in full, completed from reference TRBV5-1 and TRBJ2-1, reads KAGVTQTPRYLIKTRGQQVTLSCSPISGHRSVSWYQQTPGQGLQFLFEYFSETQRNKGNFPGRFSGRQFSNSRSEMNVSTLELGDSALYLCASSLLARASYNEQFFGPGTRLTVL.

The chain has TRBV5-1 and TRBJ2-1, with D perhaps matching TRBD1 (6 bases). The germline gives CDR1 SGHRS, CDR2 YFSETQ. V lost 0 bases, J lost 8 bases, and 12 bases lay in between. The CDR3 sequence is 14 residues long. The CDR3 DNA reads as TGCGCCAGCAGCTTGGACAGGGTTTTCGATGAGCAGTTCTTC. This encodes CASSLDRVFDEQFF. Drawing the rest from reference TRBV5-1 and TRBJ2-1, the complete variable domain is KAGVTQTPRYLIKTRGQQVTLSCSPISGHRSVSWYQQTPGQGLQFLFEYFSETQRNKGNFPGRFSGRQFSNSRSEMNVSTLELGDSALYLCASSLDRVFDEQFFGPGTRLTVL.